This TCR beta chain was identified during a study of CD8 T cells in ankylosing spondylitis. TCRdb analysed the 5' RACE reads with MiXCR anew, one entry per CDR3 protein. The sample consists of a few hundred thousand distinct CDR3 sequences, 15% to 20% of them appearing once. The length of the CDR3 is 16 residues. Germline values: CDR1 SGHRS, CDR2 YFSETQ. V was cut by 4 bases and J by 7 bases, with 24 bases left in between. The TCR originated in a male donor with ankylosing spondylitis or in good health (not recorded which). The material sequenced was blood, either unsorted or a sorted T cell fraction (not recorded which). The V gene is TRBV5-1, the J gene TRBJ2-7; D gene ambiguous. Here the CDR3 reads CASSLPTETVLTEQYF. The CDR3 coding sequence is TGCGCCAGCAGCCTACCGACCGAGACGGTGTTGACGGAGCAGTACTTC.